This T cell receptor beta chain originates from a study of blood T cell repertoires in COVID-19. Across the whole study: The United States, Italy and Spain provided the acute and convalescent COVID-19 samples. Sources were T cells, B-cell-depleted T cells, or PBMCs; the material itself was cDNA or gDNA.

Which cohort a participant joined came from the clinical history participants gave. Deletions cut 3 bases from V and 3 bases from J, with 14 bases between. From germline, CDR1 is MNHEY and CDR2 SVGAGI. This CDR3 has 15 amino acids. As originally analysed: From reference gene primer amplification, estimates of nucleated cell counts were derived. TCRdb's copy holds only in-frame clones and misses some; the assay was immunoSEQ multiplex PCR. V and J calls and clone size are given by that table; D and trimming were obtained from the DNA. The table has roughly 68,000 clones, around 80% seen once. The sequence was collected from a woman aged 40 to 55 with acute COVID-19. Specimen: PBMCs or T cells enriched from blood (not recorded which). This chain links TRBV6-5 with TRBJ1-2, with D possibly matching TRBD1 (6 bases). CDR3 sequence (DNA): TGTGCCAGCAGTTATGGGACAAAGGCTCACTATGGCTACACCTTC. This gives the protein CASSYGTKAHYGYTF.